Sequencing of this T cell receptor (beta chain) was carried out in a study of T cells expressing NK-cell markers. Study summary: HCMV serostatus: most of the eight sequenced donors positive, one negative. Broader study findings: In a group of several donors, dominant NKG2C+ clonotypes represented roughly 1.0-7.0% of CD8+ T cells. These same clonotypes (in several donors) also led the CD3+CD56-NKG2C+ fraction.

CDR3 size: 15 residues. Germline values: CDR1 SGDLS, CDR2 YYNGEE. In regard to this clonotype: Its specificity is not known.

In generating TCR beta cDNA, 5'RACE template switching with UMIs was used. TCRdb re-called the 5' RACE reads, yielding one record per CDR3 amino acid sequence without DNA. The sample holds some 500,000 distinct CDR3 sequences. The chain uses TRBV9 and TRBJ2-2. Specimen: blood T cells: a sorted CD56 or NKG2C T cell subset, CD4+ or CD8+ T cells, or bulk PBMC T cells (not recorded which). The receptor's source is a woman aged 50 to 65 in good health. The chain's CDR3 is CASSVGAANTGELFF.